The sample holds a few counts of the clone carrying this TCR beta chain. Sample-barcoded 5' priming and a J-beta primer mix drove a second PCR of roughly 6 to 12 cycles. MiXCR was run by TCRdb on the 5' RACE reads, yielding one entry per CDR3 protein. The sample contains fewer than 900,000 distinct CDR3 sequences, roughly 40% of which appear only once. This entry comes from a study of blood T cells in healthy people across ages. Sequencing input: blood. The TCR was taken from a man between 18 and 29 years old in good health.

CDR3 in amino acids: CASSPISLAGGNEQFF. CDR3 bases: TGCGCCAGCAGCCCTATTTCCCTAGCGGGGGGGAATGAGCAGTTCTTC. This sequence joins TRBV4-1 and TRBJ2-1; 12 positions match TRBD2. V was pared by 4 bases and J by 7 bases, with 8 bases of the junction left unmatched. Germline V gene lookup returns CDR1 MGHRA and CDR2 YSYEKL. The CDR3 contains 16 residues.